This TCR beta chain was sequenced during a study of post-analysis software for immune sequencing data. Study-wide results and limits: Included in a set of about five TRBV segments more frequent in patients than controls were TRBV5-6, TRBV5-1 and TRBV20-1.

As concerns this clonotype: What it binds is unknown.

The V gene's germline CDR1 is SQVTM and CDR2 ANQGSEA. This CDR3 region has 14 residues. With 0 bases removed from V and 0 bases from J, the gap between germline ends came to 9 bases. Unique molecular identifiers were built into the TCR beta cDNA libraries. TCRdb re-called the PCR reads through MiXCR, storing one row per CDR3 protein. The sample consists of roughly 800,000 distinct CDR3 sequences, 35% to 55% of them appearing once. The genes are TRBV29-1 and TRBJ2-7; D gene uncertain. The clonotype was recovered from a girl aged 10-17 years with multiple sclerosis. The sequenced sample was blood. In nucleotides, the CDR3 is TGCAGCGTTGAAGACGCCGGCAGCTCCTACGAGCAGTACTTC. This gives the protein CSVEDAGSSYEQYF.